The present TCR beta chain was sequenced within a study of blood T cell repertoires in COVID-19. Study in general: Whether acute or convalescent, the COVID-19 samples came from the United States, Italy and Spain. From T cells, B-cell-depleted T cells, or PBMCs came the material, which was cDNA or gDNA.

Original methodology: The assay estimated nucleated cells by amplifying reference gene primers. Using immunoSEQ multiplex PCR, the repertoire was profiled, and TCRdb retains in-frame clones only, with some absent. Clone size and V and J calls were adopted from that table, with D and trimming inferred from the DNA. The profile shows about 80,000 clones, approximately 80% of them singletons. This clone showed up just a few times. CDR1 is WNHNN and CDR2 is SYGVQD in the germline V gene (reference sequence). Trimming removed 5 bases from V and 2 bases from J, with 13 bases in between. This CDR3 has 15 amino acids.

This clonotype originated in a woman aged 70-85 years with acute or convalescent COVID-19. The chain recombines TRBV10-1 with TRBJ2-1, with D perhaps TRBD1 (6 bases). What was sequenced was peripheral blood. CDR3 sequence (DNA): TGCGCCAGCAGTAAGTTCAGGGGAACCTACAATGAGCAGTTCTTC. This gives the protein CASSKFRGTYNEQFF.